The next 27 T cell receptor beta chains were all read from a single sample in a study of shared clonotypes between healthy human individuals. TCRdb's copy holds only in-frame clones and misses some; the assay was immunoSEQ multiplex PCR. The sample lists some 740,000 clones; more than 85% were seen once. Naive CD8 cells, CD45RO-negative and positively selected for CCR7, excluded terminally differentiated effector memory CD45RA+ cells. The source material was naive CD8+ T cells sorted from blood. All receptors derive from a man aged 30 to 39 in good health.

The chain combines TRBV19 with TRBJ1-3, with 8 positions matching TRBD1. The V and J ends lost 3 bases and 2 bases, in that order; junction bases with no gene match: 3. The germline V gene has CDR1 LNHDA and CDR2 SQIVND (reference sequence). The length of the CDR3 is 15 residues. CDR3 sequence (DNA): TGTGCCAGTAGTATCGGACAGGGACCTGGAAACACCATATATTTT. Residues: CASSIGQGPGNTIYF.

This clone was picked up one time. The chain recombines TRBV7-9 with TRBJ1-4; D remains unclear. Germline CDR1 SEHNR, CDR2 FQNEAQ (reference sequence). This CDR3 comprises 15 residues. V was cut by 5 bases and J by 7 bases, with 17 bases left in between. CDR3 sequence (DNA): TGTGCCAGCAGCCCGGAGGGAGTGGGCGGTGAAAAACTGTTTTTT. Its translation is CASSPEGVGGEKLFF.

The V and J genes are TRBV5-1 and TRBJ2-2; 11 bases align to TRBD2. The ends lost 0 bases at V and 1 base at J; junction bases unmatched: 2. The CDR3 totals 17 residues. Germline values: CDR1 SGHRS, CDR2 YFSETQ. The CDR3 sequence: CASSLDGTSGNTGELFF. The CDR3 DNA reads TGCGCCAGCAGCTTGGACGGGACTAGCGGGAACACCGGGGAGCTGTTTTTT.

The chain combines TRBV18 with TRBJ1-1; D ambiguous. The germline V and J ends were trimmed by 6 bases and 6 bases, with 11 bases remaining between them. Per the germline V gene, CDR1 is KGHSH and CDR2 is LQKENI. The CDR3 has 12 amino acids. CDR3 sequence: CASSIGRAEAFF. CDR3 coding DNA: TGTGCCAGCTCCATTGGCCGGGCTGAAGCTTTCTTT.

This chain joins TRBV7-9 and TRBJ1-5, with 8 bases that match TRBD1. The CDR3 has 17 amino acids. The ends lost 0 bases at V and 6 bases at J; junction bases unmatched: 10. Germline CDR1 SEHNR, CDR2 FQNEAQ (reference sequence). CDR3 residues: CASSLAPIGQGSQPQHF. CDR3 in DNA: TGTGCCAGCAGCTTAGCCCCGATCGGACAGGGTAGTCAGCCCCAGCATTTT.

The rearrangement uses TRBV15 and TRBJ2-7; D may be TRBD1 or TRBD2 (6 bases each). The CDR3 length is 16 residues. V was trimmed by 5 bases and J by 2 bases, leaving 19 bases between them. CDR1 is LNHNV, CDR2 YYDKDF, per germline (reference sequence). CDR3 residues: CATSGGTPYETYEQYF. The CDR3 DNA reads as TGTGCCACCAGCGGGGGGACACCCTACGAAACCTACGAGCAGTACTTC.

The chain combines TRBV7-9 with TRBJ2-7; TRBD2 might be the D (6 bases). The germline gives CDR1 SEHNR, CDR2 FQNEAQ (reference sequence). Trimming stripped 4 bases from V and 6 bases from J, with 13 bases between. This CDR3 spans 13 amino acids. CDR3 region: CASSSQTSREQYF. The CDR3 DNA follows: TGTGCCAGCAGCTCACAGACTAGTCGCGAGCAGTACTTC.

This clone was counted once. The genes are TRBV27 and TRBJ2-7; D is perhaps TRBD1 (5 bases). V lost 3 bases to trimming and J lost 4 bases, with 10 bases between them. This CDR3 region has 13 residues. Germline assignment: CDR1 MNHEY and CDR2 SMNVEV (reference sequence). The CDR3 is CASSFARAYEQYF. CDR3 DNA sequence: TGTGCCAGCAGTTTCGCCAGGGCGTACGAGCAGTACTTC.

This chain uses TRBV5-4 with TRBJ2-7, with TRBD2 matching over 11 bases. Looked up from germline, CDR1 is SGHNT and CDR2 is YYREEE (reference sequence). J was trimmed by 4 bases and V by 4 bases; bases with no gene match: 13. CDR3 length: 17 residues. The CDR3 bases are TGTGCCAGCAGCCTCAGCAGTAGCGGGAGGGCGGGTTACGAGCAGTACTTC. Translating it yields CASSLSSSGRAGYEQYF.

The chain is built from TRBV9 and TRBJ2-7, with 10 nucleotides matching TRBD2. The CDR3 consists of 14 residues. V shed 3 bases and J 6 bases; nucleotides not matched to a gene: 6. Germline V gene sequence: CDR1 SGDLS, CDR2 YYNGEE. In DNA form, the CDR3 reads TGTGCCAGCAGCGCTTCCGGGACTAGCGTCGAGCAGTACTTC. Encoded protein: CASSASGTSVEQYF.

The gene calls are TRBV6-1 and TRBJ2-5; perhaps TRBD2 as D (5 bases). Trimming pared 0 bases from V and 2 bases from J, leaving 16 bases between. This CDR3 region has 17 residues. Germline lookup yields CDR1 MNHNS and CDR2 SASEGT. DNA of the CDR3: TGTGCCAGCAGTGAAGCTCGGCCGGGAACCACACAAGAGACCCAGTACTTC. It is translated as CASSEARPGTTQETQYF.

The chain recombines TRBV15 with TRBJ2-5, with D perhaps matching TRBD2 (5 bases). V gave up 9 bases and J gave up 1 base, with 18 bases separating them. CDR3 length equals 15 residues. Per the germline V gene, CDR1 is LNHNV and CDR2 is YYDKDF (reference sequence). CDR3: CATGLLRAPQETQYF. The CDR3 DNA reads as TGTGCCACAGGCCTCCTGCGGGCTCCCCAAGAGACCCAGTACTTC.

This chain joins TRBV4-3 and TRBJ2-3, with D tentatively TRBD2 (5 bases). Germline V gene data show CDR1 as LGHNA and CDR2 as YSLEER. CDR3 length: 17 amino acids. Trimming left V 0 bases short and J 2 bases short, with 15 bases between. CDR3 region: CASSQDRAGLFTDTQYF. The CDR3 coding sequence is TGCGCCAGCAGCCAAGATCGGGCGGGCCTTTTCACAGATACGCAGTATTTT.

Comment on this clone: Other DNA sequences in this sample translate to the same CDR3. The DNA for the CDR3 is TGTGCCAGCAGCTTACCGAGCTCCTACAATGAGCAGTTCTTC. Protein sequence: CASSLPSSYNEQFF. The genes are TRBV11-2 and TRBJ2-1; D uncertain. Per the germline V gene, CDR1 is SGHAT and CDR2 is FQNNGV. Trimming took off 2 bases at V and 0 bases at J, with 5 bases between the two ends. The length of the CDR3 is 14 residues.

The CDR3 nucleotides are TGTGCCAGCAGCTCGGGGGACAGCCTATACAATGAGCAGTTCTTC. Protein product: CASSSGDSLYNEQFF. The chain uses TRBV7-3 and TRBJ2-1; TRBD1 might be the D (7 bases). Germline V gene lookup returns CDR1 SGHTA and CDR2 FQGTGA. The V gene lost 4 bases and the J gene lost 4 bases, with 14 bases spanning the gap. The CDR3 runs 15 residues.

For the CDR3, the DNA is TGTGCCAGCAGTCGGGCATTAGCGGGAGAGGAGACCCAGTACTTC. It yields the protein CASSRALAGEETQYF. V and J are TRBV28 and TRBJ2-5; 9 bases match TRBD2. Germline lookup yields CDR1 MDHEN and CDR2 SYDVKM. The CDR3 is 15 residues long. V was pared by 5 bases and J by 5 bases, with 9 bases of the junction left unmatched.

This clone came up once. V is TRBV7-2 and J is TRBJ2-7; TRBD1 matches 7 bases. Germline V gene sequence: CDR1 SGHTA, CDR2 FQGNSA. The CDR3 extends over 13 amino acids. With V trimmed by 5 bases and J by 2 bases, 3 bases remained unmatched. As DNA, the CDR3 is TGTGCCAGCAGCATGACAGGGCCCTACGAGCAGTACTTC. The encoded protein is CASSMTGPYEQYF.

V is TRBV5-6 and J is TRBJ1-2; 7 bases match TRBD1. The V and J ends lost 0 bases and 14 bases, in that order; junction bases with no gene match: 13. This CDR3 has 14 residues. The germline gives CDR1 SGHDT, CDR2 YYEEEE. This CDR3 is CASSLGTGKVWRTF. DNA for the CDR3: TGTGCCAGCAGCTTGGGGACAGGAAAAGTTTGGAGAACCTTC.

Only a few counts were recorded for this clone. The chain uses TRBV7-2 and TRBJ2-2, with TRBD1 as a possible D gene (6 bases). V was cut by 5 bases and J by 13 bases, with 17 bases left in between. Germline CDR1 is SGHTA and CDR2 is FQGNSA. The CDR3 runs to 13 residues. The CDR3 protein is CASSSDGGLGLFF. For the CDR3, the DNA is TGTGCCAGCAGCAGCGATGGGGGCCTGGGGCTGTTTTTT.

The chain links TRBV5-1 to TRBJ2-1; 12 nucleotides line up with TRBD2. Germline CDR1 SGHRS, CDR2 YFSETQ. There are 16 residues in the CDR3. V shed 1 base and J 10 bases; nucleotides not matched to a gene: 9. This CDR3 is CASSLYSLAGGQEQFF. The CDR3 coding sequence is TGCGCCAGCAGCTTGTATTCCCTAGCGGGAGGGCAGGAGCAGTTCTTC.

The chain links TRBV28 to TRBJ1-2; D remains unclear. Germline CDR1 and CDR2: MDHEN and SYDVKM. Between the trimmed V and J ends, which lost 6 bases and 2 bases, there was a span of 19 bases. The CDR3 runs 16 residues. For the CDR3, the DNA is TGTGCCAGCAGCGCTAATAACAACTACGTAAACTATGGCTACACCTTC. Protein sequence: CASSANNNYVNYGYTF.

The DNA of the CDR3 is TGCAGCGTTGAAGCGCGGACTAGCGGGAACTCCTACGAGCAGTACTTC. It yields the protein CSVEARTSGNSYEQYF. The chain carries TRBV29-1 and TRBJ2-7; 12 bases agree with TRBD2. Trimming removed 1 base from V and 0 bases from J; junction bases left unmatched: 4. The germline CDR1 and CDR2 sequences are SQVTM and ANQGSEA. The CDR3 is made up of 16 amino acids.

CDR3 loop: CASSDSGSQPQHF. As DNA, the CDR3 is TGTGCCAGCAGTGACTCAGGAAGTCAGCCCCAGCATTTT. V is TRBV6-4 and J is TRBJ1-5; no clear D gene. CDR1 and CDR2 from the germline V gene are MRHNA and SNTAGT. This CDR3 has 13 amino acids. Trimming removed 0 bases from V and 6 bases from J, with 6 bases in between.

This clone showed up just once. The chain links TRBV16 to TRBJ1-5; the D gene is possibly TRBD1 (5 bases). V lost 6 bases to trimming and J lost 2 bases, with 8 bases between them. The CDR3 totals 13 residues. CDR1 is KGHSY and CDR2 is FQNENV in the germline V gene. The CDR3 loop is CASSRGGNQPQHF. The CDR3 nucleotides read TGTGCCAGCAGTCGGGGGGGCAATCAGCCCCAGCATTTT.

V is TRBV11-2 and J is TRBJ2-2; possible D gene TRBD1, 6 bases. Between the trimmed V and J ends, which lost 1 base and 0 bases, there was a span of 12 bases. The CDR3 has 17 residues. Per the germline V gene, CDR1 is SGHAT and CDR2 is FQNNGV. The CDR3: CASSLGHRTANTGELFF. Written as DNA, the CDR3 is TGTGCCAGCAGCTTAGGCCATCGGACAGCGAACACCGGGGAGCTGTTTTTT. Based on the CDR3 plus reference TRBV11-2 and TRBJ2-2, the full variable domain is EAGVAQSPRYKIIEKRQSVAFWCNPISGHATLYWYQQILGQGPKLLIQFQNNGVVDDSQLPKDRFSAERLKGVDSTLKIQPAKLEDSAVYLCASSLGHRTANTGELFFGEGSRLTVL.

The CDR3 here is CASSLWTSGYEQYF. The CDR3 bases are TGTGCCAGCAGTTTATGGACTAGCGGCTACGAGCAGTACTTC. The gene calls are TRBV28 and TRBJ2-7, with 9 positions matching TRBD2. This CDR3 has 14 amino acids. The V gene's germline CDR1 is MDHEN and CDR2 SYDVKM. V gave up 0 bases and J gave up 3 bases; unmatched junction bases: 0.

This sequence joins TRBV27 and TRBJ2-7; D ambiguous. CDR1 MNHEY and CDR2 SMNVEV come from the germline V gene (reference sequence). V was shortened by 4 bases and J by 5 bases, with 6 bases between the two germline ends. This CDR3 region has 11 residues. DNA of the CDR3: TGTGCCAGCAGTTATGGCCACGAGCAGTACTTC. It is translated as CASSYGHEQYF.